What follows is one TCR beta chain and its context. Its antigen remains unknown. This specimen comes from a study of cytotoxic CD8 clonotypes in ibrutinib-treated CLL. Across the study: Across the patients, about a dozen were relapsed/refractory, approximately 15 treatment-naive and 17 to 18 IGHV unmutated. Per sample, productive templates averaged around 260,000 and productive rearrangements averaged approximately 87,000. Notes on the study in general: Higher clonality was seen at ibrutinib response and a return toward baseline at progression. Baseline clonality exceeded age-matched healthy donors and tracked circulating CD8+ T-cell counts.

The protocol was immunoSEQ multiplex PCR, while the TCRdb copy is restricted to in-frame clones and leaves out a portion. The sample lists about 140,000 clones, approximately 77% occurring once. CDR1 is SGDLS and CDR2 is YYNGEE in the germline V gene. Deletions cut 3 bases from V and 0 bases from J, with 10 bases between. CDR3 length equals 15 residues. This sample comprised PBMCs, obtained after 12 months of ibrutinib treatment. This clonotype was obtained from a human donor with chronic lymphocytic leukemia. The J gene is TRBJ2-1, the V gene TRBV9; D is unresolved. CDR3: CASSGDQSSYNEQFF. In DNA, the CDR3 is TGTGCCAGCAGCGGGGATCAGAGCTCCTACAATGAGCAGTTCTTC.